Below are 28 T cell receptor beta chains sequenced from a single sample in a study of brain T cells in children with intractable seizures. Data came from immunoSEQ multiplex PCR; TCRdb stores just in-frame clones and leaves some out. Of tens of thousands of clones listed, about 92% were seen once; the top ten hold over 1.5%. Sequences were derived from peripheral blood, sampled at surgery. The receptors come from a boy in the first two years of life with tuberous sclerosis and intractable seizures.

This chain connects TRBV7-9 to TRBJ1-1; D might be TRBD1 (5 bases). The CDR3 covers 16 residues. V lost 5 bases to trimming and J lost 1 base, with 17 bases between them. CDR1 is SEHNR, CDR2 FQNEAQ, per germline (reference sequence). For the CDR3, the DNA is TGTGCCAGCAGCCGCCTTGTGGGGGGAGAGAACACTGAAGCTTTCTTT. The encoded protein is CASSRLVGGENTEAFF. The full variable domain, in which reference TRBV7-9 and TRBJ1-1 provide the parts outside the CDR3, is DTGVSQNPRHKITKRGQNVTFRCDPISEHNRLYWYRQTLGQGPEFLTYFQNEAQLEKSRLLSDRFSAERPKGSFSTLEIQRTEQGDSAMYLCASSRLVGGENTEAFFGQGTRLTVV.

V usage is TRBV29-1 and J usage is TRBJ1-3, with D possibly TRBD1 on 5 matching bases. Looked up from germline, CDR1 is SQVTM and CDR2 is ANQGSEA. The CDR3 contains 14 residues. The ends were cut back, 3 bases at V and 7 bases at J, with 16 bases in the middle. As DNA, the CDR3 is TGCAGCGTTGATGGGCTCGGCAGGGTTAACACCATATATTTT. As protein: CSVDGLGRVNTIYF.

The chain uses TRBV7-2 and TRBJ1-2, with D unclear. There are 13 residues in the CDR3. CDR1 and CDR2 from the germline V gene are SGHTA and FQGNSA. Trimming removed 0 bases from V and 10 bases from J, with 12 bases in between. The CDR3, as DNA: TGTGCCAGCAGCTTAGCGAGTAAGGGTTCCTACACCTTC. Translated, it gives CASSLASKGSYTF.

The CDR3 coding sequence is TGTGCCAGCAGCTTAGTTTCCAGGGACACTGGGAACTATGGCTACACCTTC. This sequence encodes CASSLVSRDTGNYGYTF. This chain uses TRBV7-8 with TRBJ1-2; D might be TRBD1 (6 bases). Germline CDR1 reads SGHVS; CDR2 reads FQNEAQ. This CDR3 is built from 17 residues. Trimming took off 1 base at V and 2 bases at J, with 17 bases between the two ends.

This chain uses TRBV6-5 with TRBJ2-1; weak D call: TRBD1 (7 bases). In germline, CDR1 is MNHEY, CDR2 SVGAGI. V was cut by 4 bases and J by 6 bases, with 16 bases left in between. There are 15 residues in the CDR3. CDR3 region: CASSLEGTAGNEQFF. DNA of the CDR3: TGTGCCAGCAGTTTAGAGGGGACAGCGGGCAATGAGCAGTTCTTC.

This sequence joins TRBV7-2 and TRBJ2-7; TRBD1 matches 9 bases. The CDR3 spans 16 residues. Germline V CDR1 and CDR2: SGHTA, FQGNSA. V gave up 5 bases and J gave up 5 bases; unmatched junction bases: 13. This CDR3 reads CASSPSSGTGNHEQYF. The CDR3, as DNA: TGTGCCAGCAGCCCCTCCTCCGGGACAGGGAACCACGAGCAGTACTTC.

The chain has TRBV9 and TRBJ2-4; 8 bases align to TRBD1. Germline assignment: CDR1 SGDLS and CDR2 YYNGEE. This CDR3 contains 14 residues. V trimming: 4 bases; J trimming: 4 bases; junction bases outside the gene matches: 4. The CDR3 spells CASSNGQGKNIQYF. Here the CDR3 DNA reads TGTGCCAGCAGCAATGGACAGGGTAAAAACATTCAGTACTTC.

The chain is built from TRBV9 and TRBJ1-2; perhaps TRBD1 as D (5 bases). Trimming removed 0 bases from V and 5 bases from J, with 14 bases in between. The germline gives CDR1 SGDLS, CDR2 YYNGEE. CDR3 length equals 15 residues. This CDR3 is CASSVEGRQSYGYTF. Written as DNA, the CDR3 is TGTGCCAGCAGCGTAGAGGGAAGACAGTCGTATGGCTACACCTTC.

This clone was counted a single time. The chain carries TRBV5-1 and TRBJ2-5; TRBD1 might be the D (5 bases). Looked up from germline, CDR1 is SGHRS and CDR2 is YFSETQ. The CDR3 covers 13 residues. Trimming left V 4 bases short and J 0 bases short, with 7 bases between. CDR3 region: CASSLDNQETQYF. CDR3 coding DNA: TGCGCCAGCAGCCTGGACAACCAAGAGACCCAGTACTTC.

The V gene is TRBV30, the J gene TRBJ2-6; D ambiguous. Germline V CDR1 and CDR2: GTSNPN, SVGIG (reference sequence). The CDR3 is 15 residues long. The germline V and J ends were trimmed by 0 bases and 4 bases, with 10 bases remaining between them. Here the CDR3 reads CAWSVRRRGANVLTF. Here the CDR3 DNA reads TGTGCCTGGAGTGTACGGAGAAGAGGGGCCAACGTCCTGACTTTC.

The chain couples TRBV5-1 to TRBJ2-5; 8 nucleotides agree with TRBD1. The CDR3 runs 15 residues. V shed 5 bases and J 5 bases; nucleotides not matched to a gene: 11. Germline CDR1 and CDR2: SGHRS and YFSETQ. Here the CDR3 reads CASSFGAGGEETQYF. The CDR3, as DNA: TGCGCCAGCAGTTTCGGGGCAGGGGGCGAGGAGACCCAGTACTTC.

The J gene is TRBJ2-5, the V gene TRBV11-3; 10 bases map to TRBD2. In germline, CDR1 is SGHNT, CDR2 YENEEA. The CDR3 loop spans 18 amino acids. With V trimmed by 5 bases and J by 1 base, 13 bases remained unmatched. CDR3 residues: CASSKSGRASQIQETQYF. As DNA, the CDR3 is TGTGCCAGCAGCAAGAGCGGGAGGGCCTCCCAAATCCAAGAGACCCAGTACTTC.

The chain has TRBV12-3 or TRBV12-4 and TRBJ2-1; D is ambiguous. This CDR3 is 13 amino acids long. V was cut by 6 bases and J by 5 bases, with 11 bases left in between. The CDR3 DNA follows: TGTGCCAGCAGCCCTCCGGTACACAATGAGCAGTTCTTC. As protein: CASSPPVHNEQFF.

This clone was observed a handful of times. The V gene is TRBV18, the J gene TRBJ1-1; D ambiguous. Germline CDR1 is KGHSH and CDR2 is LQKENI. Trimming removed 1 base from V and 1 base from J, with 1 base in between. The CDR3 has 12 residues. As DNA, the CDR3 is TGTGCCAGCTCACCACAGAACACTGAAGCTTTCTTT. It yields the protein CASSPQNTEAFF. Full variable domain (outside the CDR3, taken from reference TRBV18 and TRBJ1-1): NAGVMQNPRHLVRRRGQEARLRCSPMKGHSHVYWYRQLPEEGLKFMVYLQKENIIDESGMPKERFSAEFPKEGPSILRIQQVVRGDSAAYFCASSPQNTEAFFGQGTRLTVV.

The chain has TRBV29-1 and TRBJ2-2; 8 bases are a match to TRBD2. The length of the CDR3 is 14 residues. CDR1 and CDR2 (germline): SQVTM, ANQGSEA. The V segment lost 1 base and the J segment 4 bases; nucleotides outside the gene matches: 2. CDR3 sequence reads: CSVEVREATGELFF. CDR3 nucleotides: TGCAGCGTTGAAGTGCGGGAGGCCACCGGGGAGCTGTTTTTT.

This sequence joins TRBV7-9 and TRBJ1-2; 9 bases map to TRBD1. CDR3 length equals 16 residues. The germline V gene has CDR1 SEHNR and CDR2 FQNEAQ (reference sequence). After removal of 1 base from V and 0 bases from J, the junction contained 3 bases not matched to a gene. The CDR3 protein is CASSLGTGEANYGYTF. CDR3 coding DNA: TGTGCCAGCAGCTTAGGGACAGGGGAAGCTAACTATGGCTACACCTTC.

The rearrangement links TRBV4-1 to TRBJ1-1; D ambiguous. Per germline, CDR1 MGHRA and CDR2 YSYEKL. The CDR3 length is 14 residues. The V end was cut by 4 bases, the J end by 3 bases, with 12 bases between. For the CDR3, the DNA is TGCGCCAGCAGCCCAACTATAGAGGACACTGAAGCTTTCTTT. This translates into CASSPTIEDTEAFF.

The genes are TRBV5-4 and TRBJ1-1; possible D gene TRBD1, 5 bases. CDR1 and CDR2 (germline): SGHNT, YYREEE (reference sequence). The CDR3 covers 14 residues. Trimming pared 4 bases from V and 6 bases from J, leaving 16 bases between. The CDR3 sequence: CASSQKQDRAEAFF. The CDR3 bases are TGTGCCAGCAGCCAGAAACAGGATCGCGCTGAAGCTTTCTTT.

This chain uses TRBV28 with TRBJ2-7; D call uncertain. V was shortened by 2 bases and J by 8 bases, with 19 bases between the two germline ends. This CDR3 has 15 residues. Germline lookup yields CDR1 MDHEN and CDR2 SYDVKM. CDR3 sequence reads: CASSLGVPGSNQQYF. DNA for the CDR3: TGTGCCAGCAGTTTAGGCGTTCCGGGTTCTAATCAGCAGTACTTC. Together with reference TRBV28 and TRBJ2-7, the CDR3 gives the full variable domain: DVKVTQSSRYLVKRTGEKVFLECVQDMDHENMFWYRQDPGLGLRLIYFSYDVKMKEKGDIPEGYSVSREKKERFSLILESASTNQTSMYLCASSLGVPGSNQQYFGPGTRLTVT.

This rearrangement joins TRBV20-1 to TRBJ2-7; D unclear. The CDR3 spans 11 residues. V gave up 3 bases and J gave up 2 bases, with 5 bases separating them. In germline, CDR1 is DFQATT, CDR2 SNEGSKA (reference sequence). The CDR3 nucleotides are TGCAGTGCTAGGGCAGCCTACGAGCAGTACTTC. Protein: CSARAAYEQYF.

The rearrangement uses TRBV11-2 and TRBJ1-6; D call uncertain. V was cut by 3 bases and J by 5 bases, with 8 bases left in between. Germline values: CDR1 SGHAT, CDR2 FQNNGV. The CDR3 extends over 14 amino acids. The CDR3: CASSFSGDNSPLHF. The DNA for the CDR3 is TGTGCCAGCAGCTTTTCAGGAGATAATTCACCCCTCCACTTT.

This clone came up a few times. The chain has TRBV13 and TRBJ2-7; possibly TRBD1 for D (6 bases). V gave up 6 bases and J gave up 5 bases, with 11 bases separating them. Looked up from germline, CDR1 is PRHDT and CDR2 is FYEKMQ (reference sequence). This CDR3 comprises 12 residues. The CDR3 sequence is CASRVRGNEQYF. The CDR3 nucleotides are TGTGCCAGCAGGGTAAGGGGGAACGAGCAGTACTTC.

This clone was detected only once. The V call is TRBV30, the J call TRBJ2-3; 7 nucleotides match TRBD2. V shed 5 bases, J shed 2 bases, and the junction held 10 bases outside the gene matches. Germline-derived CDR1 and CDR2 are GTSNPN and SVGIG (reference sequence). CDR3 length equals 15 residues. The CDR3 spells CAWCSASGPTDTQYF. Written as DNA, the CDR3 is TGTGCCTGGTGTTCGGCTAGCGGACCCACAGATACGCAGTATTTT.

The chain uses TRBV4-1 and TRBJ1-5; 8 bases agree with TRBD1. Looked up from germline, CDR1 is MGHRA and CDR2 is YSYEKL. The ends lost 2 bases at V and 2 bases at J; junction bases unmatched: 5. This CDR3 region has 16 residues. CDR3 nucleotides: TGCGCCAGCAGCCAACAGGGGGCTGGAGGCAATCAGCCCCAGCATTTT. It encodes CASSQQGAGGNQPQHF.

The chain employs TRBV19 and TRBJ2-1; TRBD1 matches 12 bases. Germline CDR1 LNHDA, CDR2 SQIVND (reference sequence). V was pared by 3 bases and J by 10 bases, with 7 bases of the junction left unmatched. This CDR3 comprises 15 residues. The CDR3 DNA reads as TGTGCCAGTAGTATCCCGGGACAGGGGGCCTGGGAGCAGTTCTTC. It encodes CASSIPGQGAWEQFF. Variable domain in full (rest from reference TRBV19 and TRBJ2-1): DGGITQSPKYLFRKEGQNVTLSCEQNLNHDAMYWYRQDPGQGLRLIYYSQIVNDFQKGDIAEGYSVSREKKESFPLTVTSAQKNPTAFYLCASSIPGQGAWEQFFGPGTRLTVL.

The rearrangement uses TRBV3-1 (or the pseudogene TRBV3-2) and TRBJ1-1; 7 bases map to TRBD1. The CDR3 runs 16 residues. Germline loops: CDR1 LGHDT, CDR2 YNNKEL (reference sequence). The trim removed 3 bases at V and 0 bases at J, leaving 7 bases unmatched. CDR3 nucleotides: TGTGCCAGCAGCCATGCCGGGACAGACCTGAACACTGAAGCTTTCTTT. Translation: CASSHAGTDLNTEAFF.

J is TRBJ2-3 and V is TRBV7-9, with D perhaps TRBD1 or TRBD2 (5 bases each). Germline CDR1 is SEHNR and CDR2 is FQNEAQ (reference sequence). The CDR3 is made up of 15 amino acids. With 3 bases removed from V and 6 bases from J, the gap between germline ends came to 16 bases. CDR3 sequence (DNA): TGTGCCAGCAGCTTGGGGGTGATGAGCAGTGATACGCAGTATTTT. The encoded protein is CASSLGVMSSDTQYF.

The genes are TRBV5-6 and TRBJ1-2; tentative D call: TRBD1 (6 bases). CDR3 size: 15 residues. From germline, CDR1 is SGHDT and CDR2 YYEEEE. Between the trimmed V and J ends, which lost 5 bases and 4 bases, there was a span of 18 bases. The CDR3 reads CASSGRSGHLYGYTF. In DNA form, the CDR3 reads TGTGCCAGCAGTGGCCGATCGGGACACCTCTATGGCTACACCTTC.